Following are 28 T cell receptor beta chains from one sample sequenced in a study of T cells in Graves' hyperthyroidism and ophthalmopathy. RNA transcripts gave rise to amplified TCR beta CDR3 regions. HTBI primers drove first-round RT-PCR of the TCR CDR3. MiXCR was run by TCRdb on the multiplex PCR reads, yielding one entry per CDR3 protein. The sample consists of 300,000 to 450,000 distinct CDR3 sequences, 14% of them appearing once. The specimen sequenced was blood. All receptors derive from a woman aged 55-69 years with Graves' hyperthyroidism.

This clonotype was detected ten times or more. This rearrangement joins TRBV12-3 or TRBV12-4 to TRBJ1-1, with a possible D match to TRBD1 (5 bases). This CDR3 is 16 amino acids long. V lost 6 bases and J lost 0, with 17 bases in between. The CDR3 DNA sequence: TGTGCCAGCAGCCCCGACAGACGAGAGATGAACACTGAAGCTTTCTTT. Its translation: CASSPDRREMNTEAFF.

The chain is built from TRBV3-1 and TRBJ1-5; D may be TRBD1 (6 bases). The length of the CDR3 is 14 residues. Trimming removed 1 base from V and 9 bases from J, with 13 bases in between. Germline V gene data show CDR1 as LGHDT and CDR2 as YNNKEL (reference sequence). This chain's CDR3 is CASSQAGVQRPQHF. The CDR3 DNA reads TGTGCCAGCAGCCAAGCAGGGGTTCAGAGGCCCCAGCATTTT.

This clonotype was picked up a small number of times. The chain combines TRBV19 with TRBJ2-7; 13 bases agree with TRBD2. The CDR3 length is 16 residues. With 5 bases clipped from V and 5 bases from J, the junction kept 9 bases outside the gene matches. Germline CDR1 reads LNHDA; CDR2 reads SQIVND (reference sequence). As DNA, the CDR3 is TGTGCCAGTAGTTCCTGGACTAGCGGGAGTATCGACGAGCAGTACTTC. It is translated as CASSSWTSGSIDEQYF.

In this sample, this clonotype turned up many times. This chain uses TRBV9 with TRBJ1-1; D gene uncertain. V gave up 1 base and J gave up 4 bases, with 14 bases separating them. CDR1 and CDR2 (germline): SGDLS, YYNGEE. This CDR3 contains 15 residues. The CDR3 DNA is TGTGCCAGCAGCGTACCCCCCGACCCTAGCACTGAAGCTTTCTTT. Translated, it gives CASSVPPDPSTEAFF.

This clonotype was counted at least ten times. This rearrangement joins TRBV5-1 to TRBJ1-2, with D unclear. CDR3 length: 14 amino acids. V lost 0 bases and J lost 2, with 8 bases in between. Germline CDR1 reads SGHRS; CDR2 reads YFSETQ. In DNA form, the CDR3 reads TGCGCCAGCAGCTTGGCCGATCCCAACTATGGCTACACCTTC. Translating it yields CASSLADPNYGYTF.

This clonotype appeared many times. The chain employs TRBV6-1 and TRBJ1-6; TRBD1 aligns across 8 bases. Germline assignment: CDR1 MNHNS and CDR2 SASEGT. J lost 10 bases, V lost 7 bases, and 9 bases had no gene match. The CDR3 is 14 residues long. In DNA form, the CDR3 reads TGTGCCAGCACCTCGACAGGGGTGGAATCACCCCTCCACTTT. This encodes CASTSTGVESPLHF.

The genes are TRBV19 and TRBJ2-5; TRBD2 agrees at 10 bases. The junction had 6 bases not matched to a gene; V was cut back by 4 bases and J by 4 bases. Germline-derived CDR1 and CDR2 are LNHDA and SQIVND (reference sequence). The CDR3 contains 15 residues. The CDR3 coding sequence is TGTGCCAGTAGTAGGCTAGCGGGAGCACGAGAGACCCAGTACTTC. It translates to CASSRLAGARETQYF.

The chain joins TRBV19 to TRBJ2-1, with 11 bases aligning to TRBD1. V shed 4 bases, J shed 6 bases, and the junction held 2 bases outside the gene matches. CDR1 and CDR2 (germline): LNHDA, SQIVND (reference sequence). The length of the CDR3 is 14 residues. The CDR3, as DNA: TGTGCCAGTAGTAGGGACAGGGGGGGCAATGAGCAGTTCTTC. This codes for CASSRDRGGNEQFF.

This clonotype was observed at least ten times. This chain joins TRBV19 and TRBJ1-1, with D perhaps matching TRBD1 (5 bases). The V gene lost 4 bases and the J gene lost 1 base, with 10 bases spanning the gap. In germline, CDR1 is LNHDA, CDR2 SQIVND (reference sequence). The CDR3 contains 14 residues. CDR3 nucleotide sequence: TGTGCCAGTAGTAGAGGGGTAACGAACACTGAAGCTTTCTTT. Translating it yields CASSRGVTNTEAFF.

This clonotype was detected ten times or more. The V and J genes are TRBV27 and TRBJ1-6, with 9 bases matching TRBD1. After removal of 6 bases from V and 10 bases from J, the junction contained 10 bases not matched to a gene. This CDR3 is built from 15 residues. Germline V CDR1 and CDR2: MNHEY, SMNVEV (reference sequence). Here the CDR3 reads CASRHQGQGFSPLHF. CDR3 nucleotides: TGTGCCAGCAGGCATCAGGGACAGGGTTTCTCACCCCTCCACTTT.

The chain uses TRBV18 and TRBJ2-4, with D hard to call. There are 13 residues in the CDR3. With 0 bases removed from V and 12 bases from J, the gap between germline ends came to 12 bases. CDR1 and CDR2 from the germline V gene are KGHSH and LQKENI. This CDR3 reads CASSPPGLWNQYF. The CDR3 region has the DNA TGTGCCAGCTCACCACCGGGTCTTTGGAATCAGTACTTC.

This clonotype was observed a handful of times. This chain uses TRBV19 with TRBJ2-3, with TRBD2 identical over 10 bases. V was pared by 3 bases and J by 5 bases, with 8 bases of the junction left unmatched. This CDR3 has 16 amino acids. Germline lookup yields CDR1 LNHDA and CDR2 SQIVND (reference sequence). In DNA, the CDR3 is TGTGCCAGTAGTATTGCTAGCGGGGGATCCAGAGATACGCAGTATTTT. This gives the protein CASSIASGGSRDTQYF.

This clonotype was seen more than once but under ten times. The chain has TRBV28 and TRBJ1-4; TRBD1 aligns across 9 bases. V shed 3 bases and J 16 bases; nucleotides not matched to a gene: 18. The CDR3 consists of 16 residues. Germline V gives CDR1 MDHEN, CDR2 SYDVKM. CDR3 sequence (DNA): TGTGCCAGCAGTTTTGCCCTCGACACGACAGGGGGGGTTGGGTTTTTT. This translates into CASSFALDTTGGVGFF.

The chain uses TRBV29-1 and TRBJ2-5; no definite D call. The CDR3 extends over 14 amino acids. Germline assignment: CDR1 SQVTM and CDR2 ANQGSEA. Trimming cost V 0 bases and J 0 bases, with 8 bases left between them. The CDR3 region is CSVEDPRYQETQYF. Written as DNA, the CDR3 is TGCAGCGTTGAAGATCCCAGGTACCAAGAGACCCAGTACTTC.

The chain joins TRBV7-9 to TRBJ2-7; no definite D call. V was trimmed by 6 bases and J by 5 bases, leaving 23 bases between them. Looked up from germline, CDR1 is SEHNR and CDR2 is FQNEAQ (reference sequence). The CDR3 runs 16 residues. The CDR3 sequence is CASSYYLVFQWHEQYF. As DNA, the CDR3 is TGTGCCAGCAGTTACTATCTAGTCTTTCAGTGGCACGAGCAGTACTTC. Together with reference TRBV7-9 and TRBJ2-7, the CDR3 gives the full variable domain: DTGVSQNPRHKITKRGQNVTFRCDPISEHNRLYWYRQTLGQGPEFLTYFQNEAQLEKSRLLSDRFSAERPKGSFSTLEIQRTEQGDSAMYLCASSYYLVFQWHEQYFGPGTRLTVT.

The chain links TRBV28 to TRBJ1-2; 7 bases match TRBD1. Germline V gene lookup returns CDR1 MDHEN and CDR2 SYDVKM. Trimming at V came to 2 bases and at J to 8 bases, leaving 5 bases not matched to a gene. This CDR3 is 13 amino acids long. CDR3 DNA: TGTGCCAGCAGTTTAGACAGGGCGAGGGGCTACACCTTC. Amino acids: CASSLDRARGYTF.

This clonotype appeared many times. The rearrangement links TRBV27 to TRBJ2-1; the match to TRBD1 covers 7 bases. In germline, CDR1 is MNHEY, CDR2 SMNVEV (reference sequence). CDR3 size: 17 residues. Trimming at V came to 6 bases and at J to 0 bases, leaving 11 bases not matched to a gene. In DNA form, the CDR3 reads TGTGCCAGCAGATCCTTTATGACAGGGAGCTCCTACAATGAGCAGTTCTTC. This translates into CASRSFMTGSSYNEQFF.

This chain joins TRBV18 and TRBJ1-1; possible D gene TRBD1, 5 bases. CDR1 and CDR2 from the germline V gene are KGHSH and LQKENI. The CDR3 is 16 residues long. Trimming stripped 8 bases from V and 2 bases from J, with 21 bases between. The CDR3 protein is CASTRSSRVDNTEAFF. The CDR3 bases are TGTGCCAGCACCCGGAGTAGCAGGGTTGACAACACTGAAGCTTTCTTT.

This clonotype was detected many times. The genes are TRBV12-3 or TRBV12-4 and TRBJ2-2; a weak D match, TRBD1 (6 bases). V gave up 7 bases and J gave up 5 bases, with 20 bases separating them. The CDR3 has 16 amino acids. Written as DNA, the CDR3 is TGTGCCAGCACCTCGAGGTTAGGGGGTAGAACCGGGGAGCTGTTTTTT. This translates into CASTSRLGGRTGELFF.

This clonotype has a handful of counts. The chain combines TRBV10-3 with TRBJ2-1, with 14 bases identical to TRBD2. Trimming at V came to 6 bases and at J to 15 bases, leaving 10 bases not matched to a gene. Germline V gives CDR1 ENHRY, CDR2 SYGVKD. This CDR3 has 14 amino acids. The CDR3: CAISTTGTSGRGFF. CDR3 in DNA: TGTGCCATCAGCACCACCGGGACTAGCGGGAGAGGGTTCTTC.

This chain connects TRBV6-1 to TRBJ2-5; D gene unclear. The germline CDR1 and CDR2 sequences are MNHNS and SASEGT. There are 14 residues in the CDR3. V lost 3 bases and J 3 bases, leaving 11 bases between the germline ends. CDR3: CASSDYGQKETQYF. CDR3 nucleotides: TGTGCCAGCAGTGATTACGGGCAGAAAGAGACCCAGTACTTC.

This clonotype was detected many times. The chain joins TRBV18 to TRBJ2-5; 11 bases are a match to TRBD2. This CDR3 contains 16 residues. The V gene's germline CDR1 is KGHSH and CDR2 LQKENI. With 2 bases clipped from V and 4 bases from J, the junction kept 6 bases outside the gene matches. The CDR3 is CASSPDLAGGGETQYF. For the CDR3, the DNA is TGTGCCAGCTCACCAGATCTAGCGGGAGGTGGAGAGACCCAGTACTTC.

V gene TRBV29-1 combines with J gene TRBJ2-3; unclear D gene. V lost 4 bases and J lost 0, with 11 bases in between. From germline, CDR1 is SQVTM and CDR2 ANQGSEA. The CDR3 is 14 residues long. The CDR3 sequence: CSVAWTPSTDTQYF. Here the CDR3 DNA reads TGCAGCGTTGCTTGGACCCCTAGCACAGATACGCAGTATTTT.

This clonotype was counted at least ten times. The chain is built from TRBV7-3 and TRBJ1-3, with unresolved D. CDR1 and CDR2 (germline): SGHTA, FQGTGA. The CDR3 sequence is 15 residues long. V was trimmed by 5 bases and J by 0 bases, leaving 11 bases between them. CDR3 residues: CASSQMAVSGNTIYF. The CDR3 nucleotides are TGTGCCAGCAGCCAGATGGCCGTCTCTGGAAACACCATATATTTT.

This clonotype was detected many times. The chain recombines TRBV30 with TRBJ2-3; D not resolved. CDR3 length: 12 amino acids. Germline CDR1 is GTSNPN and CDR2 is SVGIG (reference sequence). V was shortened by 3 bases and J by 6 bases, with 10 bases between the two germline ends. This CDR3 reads CAWSEVADTQYF. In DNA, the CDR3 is TGTGCCTGGAGCGAGGTCGCTGATACGCAGTATTTT.

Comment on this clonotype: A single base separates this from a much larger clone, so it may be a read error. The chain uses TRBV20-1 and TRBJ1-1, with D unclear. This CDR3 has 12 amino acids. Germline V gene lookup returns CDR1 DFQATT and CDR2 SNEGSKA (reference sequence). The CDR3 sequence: CGAQGMNTEAFF. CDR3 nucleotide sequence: TGCGGAGCGCAAGGGATGAACACTGAAGCTTTCTTT.

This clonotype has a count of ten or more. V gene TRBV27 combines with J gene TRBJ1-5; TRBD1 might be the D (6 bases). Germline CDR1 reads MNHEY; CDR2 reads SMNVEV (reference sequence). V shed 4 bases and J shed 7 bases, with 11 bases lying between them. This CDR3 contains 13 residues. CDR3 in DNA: TGTGCCAGCAGTTGGACAGATGGACAGCCCCAGCATTTT. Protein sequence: CASSWTDGQPQHF.

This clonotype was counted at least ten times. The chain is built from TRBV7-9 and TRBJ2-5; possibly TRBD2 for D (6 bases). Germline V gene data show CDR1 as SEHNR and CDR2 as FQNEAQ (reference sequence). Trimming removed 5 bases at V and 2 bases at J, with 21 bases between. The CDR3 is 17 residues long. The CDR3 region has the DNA TGTGCCAGCAGCCCGGGCTGGTCGCTAGCGTCACAAGAGACCCAGTACTTC. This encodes CASSPGWSLASQETQYF. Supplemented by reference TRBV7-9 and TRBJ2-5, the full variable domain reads DTGVSQNPRHKITKRGQNVTFRCDPISEHNRLYWYRQTLGQGPEFLTYFQNEAQLEKSRLLSDRFSAERPKGSFSTLEIQRTEQGDSAMYLCASSPGWSLASQETQYFGPGTRLLVL.